The TCR beta chain described here comes from a study of cytomegalovirus exposure and HLA in healthy donors. Broader study findings: Most subjects' HLA-A and HLA-B alleles were reportedly predicted from TCR beta sequences.

As concerns this clone: Its antigen is still unknown.

Germline loops: CDR1 GTSNPN, CDR2 SVGIG (reference sequence). V was clipped by 2 bases and J by 0 bases, with 10 bases between them. This CDR3 is built from 14 residues. PCR employed 60 Vbeta and 13 Jbeta primers. TCRdb's copy holds only in-frame clones and misses some; the assay was immunoSEQ multiplex PCR. Among under 200,000 clones listed, approximately 81% were seen once. The material sequenced was PBMCs. The TCR was taken from a woman aged 50 to 65 in good health and CMV-seronegative. V is TRBV30 and J is TRBJ1-1, with D perhaps matching TRBD1 (6 bases). The CDR3 coding sequence is TGTGCCTGGAGTAGAGGACAGATGAACACTGAAGCTTTCTTT. Translated: CAWSRGQMNTEAFF. Full variable domain (rest looked up from reference TRBV30 and TRBJ1-1): SQTIHQWPATLVQPVGSPLSLECTVEGTSNPNLYWYRQAAGRGLQLLFYSVGIGQISSEVPQNLSASRPQDRQFILSSKKLLLSDSGFYLCAWSRGQMNTEAFFGQGTRLTVV.